Presented here are 29 T cell receptor beta chains from one specimen sequenced in a study of T-cell memory formation after mild COVID-19. TCRdb processed the 5' RACE reads anew with MiXCR; each CDR3 protein has one entry. The sample lists 350,000 to 450,000 distinct CDR3 sequences, approximately 24% occurring once. The sample consisted of PBMCs or a T cell subset sorted from them (not recorded which). The receptors come from an adult woman who had mild COVID-19 (a few samples of this study predate the infection). Cell type and time point are not known.

This clonotype was found many times. The chain employs TRBV12-3 or TRBV12-4 and TRBJ2-3; weak D call: TRBD2 (5 bases). V lost 1 base and J lost 2, with 13 bases in between. The CDR3 runs to 16 residues. CDR3 loop: CASSLELMRDTDTQYF. The CDR3 nucleotides read TGTGCCAGCAGTTTAGAGTTAATGAGGGACACAGATACGCAGTATTTT.

Only a few counts were recorded for this clonotype. It may be a read error: a sequence one base away is much more abundant. The chain carries TRBV7-9 and TRBJ1-1; D may be TRBD1 (6 bases). V lost 1 base and J lost 4, with 10 bases in between. In germline, CDR1 is SEHNR, CDR2 FQNEAQ (reference sequence). The CDR3 spans 14 residues. CDR3 in DNA: TGTGCCAGCAGCTTAGGGTTAGGGGGCACTGAAGCTTTCTTT. Amino acid sequence: CASSLGLGGTEAFF.

Worth noting for this clonotype: Germline is not matched at one junction end, which may reflect a read error. The chain has TRBV7-7 and TRBJ2-1, with TRBD2 as a possible D gene (6 bases). Germline V CDR1 and CDR2: SSHAT, FNYEAQ (reference sequence). The length of the CDR3 is 15 residues. The CDR3: CASSQSGLSNNEQFF. In DNA form, the CDR3 reads TGTGCTAGCAGCCAAAGCGGACTAAGTAACAATGAGCAGTTCTTC.

This clonotype was observed a handful of times. The chain employs TRBV5-1 and TRBJ1-4; 7 nucleotides agree with TRBD1. The V gene's germline CDR1 is SGHRS and CDR2 YFSETQ. This CDR3 is built from 14 residues. Germline trimming cut 5 bases from V and 6 bases from J; bases unmatched to any gene: 7. CDR3 sequence reads: CASRPWTGHEKLFF. Written as DNA, the CDR3 is TGCGCCAGCAGACCATGGACAGGACATGAAAAACTGTTTTTT.

This clonotype was observed a few times. The rearrangement joins TRBV24-1 to TRBJ1-5; 7 nucleotides agree with TRBD1. Germline lookup yields CDR1 KGHDR and CDR2 SFDVKD. The CDR3 is made up of 14 amino acids. The V gene end was trimmed by 3 bases and the J gene end by 5 bases; junction bases not matched to a gene: 3. Here the CDR3 DNA reads TGTGCCACCAGTGATGGGGACAGCTATCAGCCCCAGCATTTT. Amino acids: CATSDGDSYQPQHF.

V usage is TRBV18 and J usage is TRBJ2-1, with 11 bases aligning to TRBD2. V gave up 4 bases and J gave up 7 bases; unmatched junction bases: 6. This CDR3 has 15 residues. Germline V CDR1 and CDR2: KGHSH, LQKENI. The CDR3: CASSLTSGSQNEQFF. CDR3 DNA sequence: TGTGCCAGCTCACTTACTAGCGGGAGTCAGAATGAGCAGTTCTTC.

The chain carries TRBV6-6 and TRBJ2-1, with 9 bases that match TRBD2. V dropped 5 bases and J dropped 3; count of bases not matched to a gene: 8. Per germline, CDR1 MNHNY and CDR2 SVGAGI (reference sequence). The CDR3 sequence is 16 residues long. CDR3 nucleotides: TGTGCCAGCAGTAACGTAGCGGGAGTGGACTACAATGAGCAGTTCTTC. As protein: CASSNVAGVDYNEQFF.

This clonotype was counted only a few times. The gene calls are TRBV6-5 and TRBJ2-7; D gene uncertain. Germline loops: CDR1 MNHEY, CDR2 SVGAGI. The length of the CDR3 is 12 residues. Trimming took 4 bases from V and 2 from J, leaving 6 bases between them. CDR3 sequence (DNA): TGTGCCAGCAGTTCCGAACCCTACGAGCAGTACTTC. This sequence encodes CASSSEPYEQYF.

This clonotype was observed at least ten times. In DNA form, the CDR3 reads TGTGCCAGCAGCCCGAGACAGGGGCAAGGGGCGGCCCAGTACTTC. This codes for CASSPRQGQGAAQYF. The J gene is TRBJ2-5, the V gene TRBV7-2; 8 positions agree with TRBD1. V was clipped by 5 bases and J by 9 bases; unmatched bases: 14. The CDR3 runs to 15 residues. Germline V gene sequence: CDR1 SGHTA, CDR2 FQGNSA.

This clonotype was seen only a few times. This chain joins TRBV7-9 and TRBJ2-7, with TRBD2 matching over 7 bases. Germline trimming cut 3 bases from V and 5 bases from J; bases unmatched to any gene: 4. This CDR3 spans 13 amino acids. CDR1 is SEHNR, CDR2 FQNEAQ, per germline (reference sequence). CDR3 nucleotide sequence: TGTGCCAGCAGCTTTGGGGAGGGGAACGAGCAGTACTTC. It yields the protein CASSFGEGNEQYF. Drawing the rest from reference TRBV7-9 and TRBJ2-7, the complete variable domain is DTGVSQNPRHKITKRGQNVTFRCDPISEHNRLYWYRQTLGQGPEFLTYFQNEAQLEKSRLLSDRFSAERPKGSFSTLEIQRTEQGDSAMYLCASSFGEGNEQYFGPGTRLTVT.

This clonotype was counted ten times or more. This chain uses TRBV12-3 or TRBV12-4 with TRBJ1-2; unclear D gene. This CDR3 has 14 residues. V was trimmed by 1 base and J by 8 bases, leaving 14 bases between them. The CDR3 loop reads CASSLDPGTGGYTF. Written as DNA, the CDR3 is TGTGCCAGCAGTTTAGATCCAGGAACTGGGGGCTACACCTTC.

V and J are TRBV20-1 and TRBJ1-2; maybe TRBD1 (5 bases). Germline V lookup: CDR1 DFQATT, CDR2 SNEGSKA (reference sequence). V gave up 3 bases and J gave up 2 bases, with 7 bases separating them. This CDR3 has 12 amino acids. CDR3 loop: CSARDNNYGYTF. CDR3 nucleotides: TGCAGTGCTAGGGACAACAACTATGGCTACACCTTC.

The V call is TRBV14, the J call TRBJ2-7; 10 bases map to TRBD2. The junction had 4 bases not matched to a gene; V was cut back by 5 bases and J by 0 bases. This CDR3 region has 15 residues. Germline V gene sequence: CDR1 SGHDN, CDR2 FVKESK. CDR3 nucleotide sequence: TGTGCCAGCAGCGATAGCGGGGGGTTCTCCTACGAGCAGTACTTC. This encodes CASSDSGGFSYEQYF.

The chain uses TRBV12-3 or TRBV12-4 and TRBJ2-7, with TRBD2 matching 11 bases. V lost 3 bases, J lost 1 base, and 8 bases stayed unmatched. This CDR3 contains 17 residues. The CDR3 is CASSLSHGTSGSYEQYF. Written as DNA, the CDR3 is TGTGCCAGCAGTTTGTCTCATGGGACTAGCGGATCCTACGAGCAGTACTTC.

There are a few counts of this clonotype. CDR3 coding DNA: TGTGCCAGCAGCTTTGTACAGACGGACCAAGAGACCCAGTACTTC. Amino acids: CASSFVQTDQETQYF. This chain joins TRBV7-9 and TRBJ2-5; D remains ambiguous. The CDR3 consists of 15 residues. Trimming stripped 3 bases from V and 0 bases from J, with 11 bases between. CDR1 and CDR2 (germline): SEHNR, FQNEAQ (reference sequence).

The rearrangement joins TRBV7-2 to TRBJ2-3; no clear D gene. There are 15 residues in the CDR3. V shed 2 bases and J shed 0 bases, with 9 bases lying between them. Germline V CDR1 and CDR2: SGHTA, FQGNSA. The CDR3 bases are TGTGCCAGCAGCTTATCAGGAATAAGCACAGATACGCAGTATTTT. Translating gives CASSLSGISTDTQYF.

The gene calls are TRBV18 and TRBJ1-2; the D gene is possibly TRBD1 (5 bases). Trimming took 2 bases from V and 0 from J, leaving 13 bases between them. Germline loops: CDR1 KGHSH, CDR2 LQKENI. CDR3 length equals 16 residues. The CDR3 loop reads CASSPGRGWTNYGYTF. DNA for the CDR3: TGTGCCAGCTCACCAGGGAGGGGATGGACTAACTATGGCTACACCTTC.

This sequence joins TRBV29-1 and TRBJ2-7; D remains ambiguous. This CDR3 region has 13 residues. Germline-derived CDR1 and CDR2 are SQVTM and ANQGSEA. V lost 6 bases, J lost 0 bases, and 12 bases lay in between. CDR3 sequence reads: CSVRTETSYEQYF. CDR3 DNA: TGCAGCGTGAGGACGGAGACCTCCTACGAGCAGTACTTC.

This sequence joins TRBV12-3 or TRBV12-4 and TRBJ2-1; TRBD2 aligns across 13 bases. The trim removed 6 bases at V and 7 bases at J, leaving 12 bases unmatched. CDR3 length: 17 amino acids. CDR3 nucleotide sequence: TGTGCCAGCAGGTCCACGATCACTAGCGGGAGGGGAAATGAGCAGTTCTTC. It translates to CASRSTITSGRGNEQFF.

In its sample, this clonotype was seen once. This sequence joins TRBV5-1 and TRBJ2-7; tentatively, D is TRBD1 (5 bases). Germline V gives CDR1 SGHRS, CDR2 YFSETQ. The CDR3 has 14 amino acids. The V end lost 6 bases, the J end lost 5 bases, and 18 bases lay between the germline ends. CDR3 DNA sequence: TGCGCCAGCATGAGCAGGGATGCGACGAACGAGCAGTACTTC. This encodes CASMSRDATNEQYF.

The gene calls are TRBV4-1 and TRBJ2-7; D gene unclear. Germline lookup yields CDR1 MGHRA and CDR2 YSYEKL. The length of the CDR3 is 13 residues. V was trimmed by 1 base and J by 2 bases, leaving 6 bases between them. CDR3 protein: CASSQGETYEQYF. CDR3 coding DNA: TGCGCCAGCAGCCAAGGTGAAACCTACGAGCAGTACTTC.

V is TRBV12-3 or TRBV12-4 and J is TRBJ1-1; possible D gene TRBD1, 6 bases. The CDR3 is 16 amino acids. Trimming left V 1 base short and J 1 base short, with 13 bases between. As DNA, the CDR3 is TGTGCCAGCAGTTTAGATGCAGGGGCGCGGAACACTGAAGCTTTCTTT. Its protein is CASSLDAGARNTEAFF.

This clonotype was seen only a few times. This chain connects TRBV4-1 to TRBJ2-1, with D unresolved. CDR1 is MGHRA, CDR2 YSYEKL, per germline. This CDR3 region has 16 residues. The ends were cut back, 0 bases at V and 0 bases at J, with 9 bases in the middle. For the CDR3, the DNA is TGCGCCAGCAGCCAAGATTCCGGATACTCCTACAATGAGCAGTTCTTC. It yields the protein CASSQDSGYSYNEQFF.

This clonotype was detected a few times. This chain's CDR3 is CASSQGLQGSQPQHF. As DNA, the CDR3 is TGCGCCAGCAGCCAGGGTCTTCAGGGGTCTCAGCCCCAGCATTTT. This chain links TRBV4-1 with TRBJ1-5, with a tentative D call TRBD1 (6 bases). In germline, CDR1 is MGHRA, CDR2 YSYEKL. The ends were cut back, 3 bases at V and 6 bases at J, with 15 bases in the middle. This CDR3 comprises 15 residues.

This clonotype was picked up many times. J is TRBJ2-1 and V is TRBV9; D remains ambiguous. V was clipped by 0 bases and J by 4 bases, with 5 bases between them. CDR1 and CDR2 (germline): SGDLS, YYNGEE. CDR3 length: 13 residues. As DNA, the CDR3 is TGTGCCAGCAGCGTAGCGGAATACAATGAGCAGTTCTTC. It translates to CASSVAEYNEQFF.

This chain connects TRBV19 to TRBJ2-1; D possibly matches TRBD1 or TRBD2 (6 bases each). Trimming removed 7 bases from V and 3 bases from J, with 13 bases in between. The germline V gene encodes CDR1 LNHDA and CDR2 SQIVND (reference sequence). This CDR3 is built from 14 residues. The CDR3 nucleotides are TGTGCCAGTAATGGAGGGGGAGACTACAATGAGCAGTTCTTC. Its translation is CASNGGGDYNEQFF.

This clonotype has only a few counts. This chain connects TRBV12-3 or TRBV12-4 to TRBJ2-5; possible D gene TRBD1, 6 bases. Trimming pared 3 bases from V and 2 bases from J, leaving 13 bases between. This CDR3 is built from 15 residues. CDR3 sequence reads: CASSFGTTGQETQYF. DNA for the CDR3: TGTGCCAGCAGTTTCGGAACGACAGGACAAGAGACCCAGTACTTC.

This clonotype was counted ten times or more. The CDR3 here is CASSFGTGNTEAFF. CDR3 coding DNA: TGTGCCAGCAGCTTCGGGACAGGGAACACTGAAGCTTTCTTT. This rearrangement joins TRBV7-2 to TRBJ1-1; 8 bases align to TRBD1. Germline CDR1 reads SGHTA; CDR2 reads FQGNSA. V dropped 3 bases and J dropped 1; count of bases not matched to a gene: 1. This CDR3 has 14 amino acids. Looking up the rest from reference TRBV7-2 and TRBJ1-1 gives the full variable domain: GAGVSQSPSNKVTEKGKDVELRCDPISGHTALYWYRQSLGQGLEFLIYFQGNSAPDKSGLPSDRFSAERTGGSVSTLTIQRTQQEDSAVYLCASSFGTGNTEAFFGQGTRLTVV.

A few counts support this clonotype. J is TRBJ2-3 and V is TRBV3-1; TRBD2 matches at 7 bases. The CDR3 extends over 14 amino acids. Trimming took 3 bases from V and 5 from J; bases not matched to a gene: 5. Per the germline V gene, CDR1 is LGHDT and CDR2 is YNNKEL (reference sequence). The CDR3 nucleotides read TGTGCCAGCAGCCACTTCGTAGCGGGAGATACGCAGTATTTT. The encoded protein is CASSHFVAGDTQYF.